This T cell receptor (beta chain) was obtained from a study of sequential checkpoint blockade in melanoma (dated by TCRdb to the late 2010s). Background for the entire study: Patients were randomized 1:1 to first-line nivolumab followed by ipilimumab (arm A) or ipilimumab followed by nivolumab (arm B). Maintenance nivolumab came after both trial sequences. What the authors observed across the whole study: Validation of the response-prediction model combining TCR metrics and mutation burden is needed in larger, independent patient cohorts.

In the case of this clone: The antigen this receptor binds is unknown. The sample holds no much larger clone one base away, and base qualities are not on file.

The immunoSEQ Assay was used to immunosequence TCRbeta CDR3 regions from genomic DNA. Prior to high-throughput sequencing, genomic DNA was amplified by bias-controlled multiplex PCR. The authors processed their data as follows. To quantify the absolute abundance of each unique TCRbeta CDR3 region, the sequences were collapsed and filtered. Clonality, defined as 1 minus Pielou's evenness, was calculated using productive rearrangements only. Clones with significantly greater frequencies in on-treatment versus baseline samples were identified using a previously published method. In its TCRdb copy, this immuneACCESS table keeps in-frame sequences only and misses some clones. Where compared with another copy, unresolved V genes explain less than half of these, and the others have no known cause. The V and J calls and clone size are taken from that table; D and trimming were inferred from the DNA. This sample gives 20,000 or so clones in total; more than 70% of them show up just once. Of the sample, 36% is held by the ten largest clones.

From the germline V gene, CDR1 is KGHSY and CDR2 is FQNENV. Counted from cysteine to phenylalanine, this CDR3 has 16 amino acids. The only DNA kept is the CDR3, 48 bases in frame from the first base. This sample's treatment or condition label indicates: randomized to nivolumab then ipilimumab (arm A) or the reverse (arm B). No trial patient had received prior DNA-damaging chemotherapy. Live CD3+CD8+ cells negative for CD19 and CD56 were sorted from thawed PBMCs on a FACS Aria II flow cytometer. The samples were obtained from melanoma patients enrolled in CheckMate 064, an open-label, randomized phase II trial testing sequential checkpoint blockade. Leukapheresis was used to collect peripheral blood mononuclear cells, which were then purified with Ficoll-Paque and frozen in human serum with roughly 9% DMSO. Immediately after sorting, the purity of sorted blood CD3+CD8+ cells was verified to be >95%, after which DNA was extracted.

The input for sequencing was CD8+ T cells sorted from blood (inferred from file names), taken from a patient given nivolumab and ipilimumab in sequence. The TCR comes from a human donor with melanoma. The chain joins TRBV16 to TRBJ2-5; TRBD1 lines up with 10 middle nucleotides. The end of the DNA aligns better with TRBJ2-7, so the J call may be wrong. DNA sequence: TGTGCCAGCAGCACAACCTGGACAGGGGGTTCTTCCGAGCAGTACTTC. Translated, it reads CASSTTWTGGSSEQYF.